These 19 T cell receptor beta chains share one sample of origin, sequenced in a study of shared clonotypes between healthy human individuals. The assay was immunoSEQ multiplex PCR, and TCRdb's table has in-frame clones only and misses some. The sample includes millions of clones, roughly 95% of them seen just once. Terminally differentiated effector memory CD45RA+ cells were left out of the naive CD8 fraction, which was CD45RO-negative and positively selected for CCR7. Input material: naive CD8+ T cells sorted from blood. The receptors originated from a man aged 18 to 35 in good health.

J is TRBJ2-3 and V is TRBV7-2; D may be TRBD1 or TRBD2 (7 bases each). Germline V gene sequence: CDR1 SGHTA, CDR2 FQGNSA. Deletions cut 7 bases from V and 6 bases from J, with 23 bases between. There are 16 residues in the CDR3. The CDR3 region has the DNA TGTGCCAGCACCGCAGGGGGGGTCGGTTCGGGCGATACGCAGTATTTT. This sequence encodes CASTAGGVGSGDTQYF.

The rearrangement links TRBV5-3 to TRBJ2-5, with 14 bases identical to TRBD2. TRBV5-3 falls under the ORF class, with uncertain function. V gave up 4 bases and J gave up 6 bases; unmatched junction bases: 5. The CDR3 is made up of 15 amino acids. CDR3 region: CARSQGLAGGKTQYF. CDR3 nucleotide sequence: TGTGCCAGAAGCCAAGGACTAGCGGGAGGAAAGACCCAGTACTTC.

In regard to this clone: Other DNA sequences of this sample code for an identical CDR3. The chain uses TRBV9 and TRBJ1-1; tentative D call: TRBD1 (6 bases). The V end was cut by 2 bases, the J end by 4 bases, with 12 bases between. CDR1 and CDR2 from the germline V gene are SGDLS and YYNGEE. There are 14 residues in the CDR3. CDR3 sequence: CASSVEGESTEAFF. CDR3 bases: TGTGCCAGCAGCGTTGAGGGGGAGAGCACTGAAGCTTTCTTT.

As to this clone: This sample also contains other DNA sequences that code for the same CDR3. The V call is TRBV19, the J call TRBJ2-1, with 8 positions matching TRBD2. J lost 1 base, V lost 5 bases, and 4 bases had no gene match. The CDR3 runs to 15 residues. Germline V gene lookup returns CDR1 LNHDA and CDR2 SQIVND (reference sequence). CDR3 nucleotide sequence: TGTGCCAGTAGTCCAAGCGGGAGTTCCTACAATGAGCAGTTCTTC. This gives the protein CASSPSGSSYNEQFF.

This clone is a singleton in its sample. The rearrangement uses TRBV27 and TRBJ1-1; D is undetermined. Germline V gene data show CDR1 as MNHEY and CDR2 as SMNVEV (reference sequence). This CDR3 has 15 amino acids. Trimming removed 5 bases from V and 0 bases from J, with 13 bases in between. The CDR3 sequence is CASSQNPGLNTEAFF. The CDR3 DNA follows: TGTGCCAGCAGTCAGAACCCGGGTTTGAACACTGAAGCTTTCTTT.

Remarks on this clone: The sample holds other DNA sequences that translate to the same CDR3. The chain joins TRBV27 to TRBJ2-4; D remains unclear. The V gene lost 3 bases and the J gene lost 5 bases, with 11 bases spanning the gap. Germline V gives CDR1 MNHEY, CDR2 SMNVEV (reference sequence). The CDR3 length is 14 residues. CDR3 sequence (DNA): TGTGCCAGCAGTTTGTTGGGGTCGGAAAACATTCAGTACTTC. Its protein is CASSLLGSENIQYF.

The chain's CDR3 is CAWSLSLGEQFF. The CDR3 bases are TGTGCCTGGAGTCTTTCCTTGGGTGAGCAGTTCTTC. V gene TRBV30 combines with J gene TRBJ2-1; D gene unclear. Germline loops: CDR1 GTSNPN, CDR2 SVGIG (reference sequence). V shed 2 bases and J shed 9 bases, with 11 bases lying between them. The CDR3 extends over 12 amino acids.

The chain combines TRBV7-5 with TRBJ1-2; the DNA was not used to check the table's D call, TRBD1. TRBV7-5 is listed as a pseudogene. The CDR3 totals 13 residues. The CDR3 DNA reads TGTGCCAGAAGCTGGGGACAGGGCTATGGCTACACCTTC. Protein sequence: CARSWGQGYGYTF.

V gene TRBV28 combines with J gene TRBJ2-2, with 8 nucleotides matching TRBD1. V lost 5 bases to trimming and J lost 2 bases; unmatched junction nucleotides: 4. This CDR3 spans 15 amino acids. Germline lookup yields CDR1 MDHEN and CDR2 SYDVKM. The CDR3 coding sequence is TGTGCCAGCAGTCCGACAGGGGTCAACACCGGGGAGCTGTTTTTT. Its translation: CASSPTGVNTGELFF. The entire variable domain, with the rest obtained from reference TRBV28 and TRBJ2-2, is as follows: DVKVTQSSRYLVKRTGEKVFLECVQDMDHENMFWYRQDPGLGLRLIYFSYDVKMKEKGDIPEGYSVSREKKERFSLILESASTNQTSMYLCASSPTGVNTGELFFGEGSRLTVL.

The V call is TRBV4-1, the J call TRBJ2-7; 11 nucleotides agree with TRBD2. CDR3 length: 17 residues. The V segment lost 4 bases and the J segment 0 bases; nucleotides outside the gene matches: 8. The germline CDR1 and CDR2 sequences are MGHRA and YSYEKL. The CDR3 loop reads CASSLLAGAPRSYEQYF. The CDR3 bases are TGCGCCAGCAGCCTACTAGCGGGGGCGCCGCGCTCCTACGAGCAGTACTTC.

As to this clone: The sample holds other DNA sequences that translate to the same CDR3. This chain uses TRBV9 with TRBJ2-5; D gene uncertain. CDR1 is SGDLS, CDR2 YYNGEE, per germline. CDR3 length: 14 residues. Trimming took 0 bases from V and 1 from J, leaving 7 bases between them. CDR3 in amino acids: CASSVGHLQETQYF. CDR3 in DNA: TGTGCCAGCAGCGTAGGACACCTCCAAGAGACCCAGTACTTC.

V and J are TRBV5-6 and TRBJ2-1; perhaps TRBD1 as D (5 bases). The CDR3 is made up of 15 amino acids. The germline V gene encodes CDR1 SGHDT and CDR2 YYEEEE. Trimming stripped 3 bases from V and 9 bases from J, with 19 bases between. The CDR3 here is CASSYPTDRVGEQFF. In DNA form, the CDR3 reads TGTGCCAGCAGCTACCCGACAGACCGCGTGGGTGAGCAGTTCTTC.

With respect to this clone: This likely stems from a read error, as it lies one base from a far larger clone. In the same sample, other DNA sequences code for this CDR3. V and J are TRBV5-4 and TRBJ2-7, with a tentative D call TRBD1 (5 bases). Germline assignment: CDR1 SGHNT and CDR2 YYREEE (reference sequence). Trimming shortened V by 2 bases and J by 6 bases, and 6 bases separated the two germline ends. This CDR3 is 11 amino acids long. The CDR3 sequence: CASSLGAEQYF. The CDR3 coding sequence is TGTGCCAGCAGCTTAGGGGCCGAGCAGTACTTC. The whole variable domain, remainder taken from reference TRBV5-4 and TRBJ2-7, is ETGVTQSPTHLIKTRGQQVTLRCSSQSGHNTVSWYQQALGQGPQFIFQYYREEENGRGNFPPRFSGLQFPNYSSELNVNALELDDSALYLCASSLGAEQYFGPGTRLTVT.

There are a few counts of this clone. This chain connects TRBV7-6 to TRBJ1-5, with D maybe TRBD1 (5 bases). Germline CDR1 SGHVS, CDR2 FNYEAQ. Deletions cut 6 bases from V and 9 bases from J, with 27 bases between. The length of the CDR3 is 17 residues. The CDR3 DNA follows: TGTGCCAGCAGTTCCACCCCCACGGGAGATGGTGGGACGCCCCAGCATTTT. As protein: CASSSTPTGDGGTPQHF. The whole variable domain, filled in from reference TRBV7-6 and TRBJ1-5, reads GAGVSQSPRYKVTKRGQDVALRCDPISGHVSLYWYRQALGQGPEFLTYFNYEAQQDKSGLPNDRFSAERPEGSISTLTIQRTEQRDSAMYRCASSSTPTGDGGTPQHFGDGTRLSIL.

The chain is built from TRBV14 and TRBJ2-7; no definite D call. V was cut by 1 base and J by 1 base, with 5 bases left in between. Germline V gene lookup returns CDR1 SGHDN and CDR2 FVKESK. This CDR3 contains 13 residues. The CDR3 bases are TGTGCCAGCAGCCAAGGGCGGTCCTACGAGCAGTACTTC. Amino acids: CASSQGRSYEQYF.

Worth noting for this clone: This CDR3 is also generated by other DNA sequences in the sample. The chain uses TRBV5-6 and TRBJ2-7; 9 nucleotides match TRBD1. This CDR3 is built from 14 residues. V dropped 3 bases and J dropped 3; count of bases not matched to a gene: 4. Germline V gene sequence: CDR1 SGHDT, CDR2 YYEEEE. DNA for the CDR3: TGTGCCAGCAGCTCCGGGACAGGGTTCTACGAGCAGTACTTC. Translating gives CASSSGTGFYEQYF.

The chain is built from TRBV11-2 and TRBJ2-7; D not certain. The CDR3 is 14 residues long. Trimming took 4 bases from V and 2 from J, leaving 12 bases between them. The V gene's germline CDR1 is SGHAT and CDR2 FQNNGV. The CDR3 region is CASSSPGRTYEQYF. The CDR3 DNA is TGTGCCAGCAGCTCCCCGGGCCGAACCTACGAGCAGTACTTC.

The chain couples TRBV6-1 to TRBJ2-2; TRBD2 matches 14 bases. The CDR3 runs to 17 residues. V was pared by 1 base and J by 7 bases, with 5 bases of the junction left unmatched. The germline CDR1 and CDR2 sequences are MNHNS and SASEGT. The CDR3 spells CASSEDLGLAGGGELFF. Written as DNA, the CDR3 is TGTGCCAGCAGTGAAGACCTCGGACTAGCGGGAGGCGGGGAGCTGTTTTTT.

The V and J genes are TRBV5-4 and TRBJ2-7, with 9 bases identical to TRBD1. The V gene end was trimmed by 7 bases and the J gene end by 4 bases; junction bases not matched to a gene: 12. The germline CDR1 and CDR2 sequences are SGHNT and YYREEE (reference sequence). CDR3 length: 15 amino acids. CDR3 loop: CASSEPGQGGYEQYF. Written as DNA, the CDR3 is TGTGCCAGCTCTGAGCCGGGACAGGGTGGGTACGAGCAGTACTTC.